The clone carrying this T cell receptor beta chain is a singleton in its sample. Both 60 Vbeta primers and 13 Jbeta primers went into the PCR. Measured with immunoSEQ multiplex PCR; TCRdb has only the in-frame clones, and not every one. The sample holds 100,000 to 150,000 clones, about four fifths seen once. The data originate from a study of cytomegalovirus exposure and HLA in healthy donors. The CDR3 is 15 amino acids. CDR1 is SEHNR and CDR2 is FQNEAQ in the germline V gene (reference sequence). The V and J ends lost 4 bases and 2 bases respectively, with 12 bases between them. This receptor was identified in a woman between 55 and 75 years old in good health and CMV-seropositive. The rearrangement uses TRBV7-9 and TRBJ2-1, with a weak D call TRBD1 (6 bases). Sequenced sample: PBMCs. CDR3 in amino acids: CASSSQGYAYNEQFF. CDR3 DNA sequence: TGTGCCAGCAGCTCACAGGGATACGCCTACAATGAGCAGTTCTTC.